Listed below are T cell receptor beta chains from one sample, sequenced in a study of OX40 agonist ivuxolimab in advanced cancers. Sequencing was performed with immunoSEQ multiplex PCR; in TCRdb, only in-frame clones are kept and a portion is missing. The data show about 46,000 clones, 91% seen once. Sequenced material: CD4+ or CD8+ T cells sorted from blood, taken in a trial of the OX40 agonist ivuxolimab. The origin of the receptors is an adult with an advanced solid tumor such as melanoma, head and neck, liver or kidney cancer. The CDR3 runs from the conserved cysteine through the conserved F or W. D genes are given only for firm matches. For some rows the clone size is stated as once, few or many, or as a class when expanded; others skip it.

D | J | size | V | CDR3 | DNA
- | TRBJ2-3 | - | TRBV27 | CASSPERVTQYF | TGTGCCAGCAGTCCCGAGAGGGTTACGCAGTATTTT
- | TRBJ2-3 | - | TRBV27 | CASSGSSTDTQYF | TGTGCCAGCAGTGGGTCTAGCACAGATACGCAGTATTTT
TRBD1 | TRBJ1-4 | - | TRBV2 | CASSRGDEKLFF | TGTGCCAGCAGCAGGGGGGATGAAAAACTGTTTTTT
TRBD1 | TRBJ1-2 | once | TRBV28 | CASSLFPRTGSNNYGYTF | TGTGCCAGCAGTTTATTCCCACGGACAGGGTCTAATAACTATGGCTACACCTTC
- | TRBJ1-2 | - | TRBV19 | CASSIGIGYDYGYTF | TGTGCCAGTAGTATTGGGATAGGCTACGACTATGGCTACACCTTC
- | TRBJ1-1 | - | TRBV10-3 | CAADSMNTEAFF | TGTGCCGCGGACAGTATGAACACTGAAGCTTTCTTT
TRBD2 | TRBJ2-1 | - | TRBV4-2 | CASSAGTSSYNEQFF | TGTGCCAGCAGTGCCGGGACTAGCTCTTACAATGAGCAGTTCTTC
TRBD1 | TRBJ2-7 | few | TRBV18 | CASSLRTGGLTDEQYF | TGTGCCAGCTCACTCCGGACAGGGGGCTTAACCGACGAGCAGTACTTC
- | TRBJ2-3 | - | TRBV2 | CASSEGGEQYF | TGTGCCAGCAGTGAAGGTGGGGAGCAGTATTTT
TRBD1 | TRBJ1-6 | - | TRBV28 | CATDRGRGRNSPLHF | TGTGCCACCGACAGGGGGCGAGGAAGAAATTCACCCCTCCACTTT
- | TRBJ2-2 | - | TRBV28 | CASSLFKGNTGELFF | TGTGCCAGCAGTTTATTCAAGGGAAACACCGGGGAGCTGTTTTTT
TRBD1 | TRBJ1-1 | - | TRBV6-1 | CASSALRNVRGLTEAFF | TGTGCCAGCAGTGCTTTAAGGAACGTCAGGGGGCTCACTGAAGCTTTCTTT
TRBD2 | TRBJ2-7 | - | TRBV27 | CASSSLPPGGYEQYF | TGTGCCAGCAGTTCGCTCCCGCCGGGAGGCTACGAGCAGTACTTC
- | TRBJ2-1 | - | TRBV28 | CASSPGPGDEQFF | TGTGCCAGCAGTCCCGGTCCGGGGGACGAGCAGTTCTTC
TRBD1 | TRBJ1-1 | - | TRBV27 | CASSPYSGQGEAEAFF | TGTGCCAGCAGTCCCTATTCGGGACAGGGGGAAGCTGAAGCTTTCTTT
TRBD2 | TRBJ2-1 | - | TRBV5-1 | CASSLTTNSGGPPGEQFF | TGCGCCAGCAGCCTCACGACAAATAGCGGGGGGCCCCCCGGTGAGCAGTTCTTC
- | TRBJ2-5 | - | TRBV11-2 | CASSSADPETQYF | TGTGCCAGCAGCTCGGCCGATCCAGAGACCCAGTACTTC
TRBD2 | TRBJ2-3 | - | TRBV11-1 | CASSFGAGGPSDTQYF | TGTGCCAGCAGCTTCGGGGCGGGGGGGCCGAGCGATACGCAGTATTTT
- | TRBJ1-5 | - | TRBV7-2 | CASSLGEPQHF | TGTGCCAGCAGCTTAGGCGAGCCCCAGCATTTT
- | TRBJ1-3 | once | TRBV29-1 | CSASGGTGNTIYF | TGCAGCGCCTCGGGGGGTACCGGAAACACCATATATTTT
TRBD2 | TRBJ2-1 | - | TRBV19 | CASSEFWRESYNEQFF | TGTGCCAGTAGTGAATTTTGGCGGGAGAGTTACAATGAGCAGTTCTTC
TRBD2 | TRBJ2-1 | - | TRBV7-3 | CASSLNGGSGSFYNEQFF | TGTGCCAGCAGCTTAAACGGGGGTAGCGGGAGTTTCTACAATGAGCAGTTCTTC
- | TRBJ2-5 | once | TRBV28 | CASSLIETQYF | TGTGCCAGCAGTTTGATAGAGACCCAGTACTTC
TRBD1 | TRBJ2-3 | - | TRBV4-1 | CASGQVQGAGDTQYF | TGCGCCAGTGGCCAAGTACAGGGGGCAGGGGATACGCAGTATTTT
- | TRBJ2-3 | - | TRBV5-1 | CASRGRWDNGSDTQYF | TGCGCCAGCAGGGGCCGTTGGGACAACGGCAGCGATACGCAGTATTTT
- | TRBJ2-5 | - | TRBV28 | CASSSTGYQETQYF | TGTGCCAGCAGCTCCACAGGATACCAAGAGACCCAGTACTTC
- | TRBJ2-1 | - | TRBV27 | CASSSFTQPYNEQFF | TGTGCCAGCAGTTCTTTCACCCAACCCTACAATGAGCAGTTCTTC